Below are 21 T cell receptor beta chains sequenced from a single sample in a study of T-cell memory formation after mild COVID-19. Each CDR3 protein gets one entry after TCRdb re-called the 5' RACE reads with MiXCR. The sample carries around 340,000 distinct CDR3 sequences, approximately 15% recorded once. The sequencing sample was made of PBMCs or a T cell subset sorted from them (not recorded which). These receptor sequences come from a man between 18 and 35 years old who had mild COVID-19 (a few samples of this study predate the infection). Cell type and time point are not known.

This clonotype was found a few times. J is TRBJ2-1 and V is TRBV4-3, with D possibly TRBD2 on 5 matching bases. Trimming left V 9 bases short and J 6 bases short, with 9 bases between. The CDR3 is made up of 11 amino acids. Germline values: CDR1 LGHNA, CDR2 YSLEER. The DNA of the CDR3 is TGCGCCAGTATCCGGGGCAATGAGCAGTTCTTC. It is translated as CASIRGNEQFF.

The chain uses TRBV10-3 and TRBJ2-7, with a weak D call TRBD2 (6 bases). The CDR3 has 14 amino acids. Between the trimmed V and J ends, which lost 3 bases and 3 bases, there was a span of 12 bases. Germline V gene lookup returns CDR1 ENHRY and CDR2 SYGVKD. This chain's CDR3 is CAISERGLGYEQYV. The CDR3 nucleotides read TGTGCCATCAGTGAAAGGGGACTTGGCTACGAGCAGTACGTC.

V is TRBV5-6 and J is TRBJ2-7, with D possibly being TRBD1 (5 bases). Germline CDR1 SGHDT, CDR2 YYEEEE. The CDR3 length is 12 residues. With 3 bases removed from V and 3 bases from J, the gap between germline ends came to 7 bases. CDR3 region: CASSWQGYEQYF. The CDR3 coding sequence is TGTGCCAGCAGCTGGCAGGGCTACGAGCAGTACTTC.

This clonotype showed up just a few times. The chain has TRBV6-5 and TRBJ2-3; 7 nucleotides line up with TRBD1. J gave up 0 bases and V 7 bases, and 1 base lay outside the gene matches. The CDR3 is made up of 13 amino acids. Germline V gives CDR1 MNHEY, CDR2 SVGAGI. CDR3 protein: CASKTGSTDTQYF. The CDR3 DNA is TGTGCCAGCAAGACAGGGAGCACAGATACGCAGTATTTT.

The gene calls are TRBV6-1 and TRBJ2-3, with a possible D match to TRBD1 (5 bases). The CDR3 covers 15 residues. The V and J ends lost 3 bases and 0 bases respectively, with 10 bases between them. CDR1 is MNHNS, CDR2 SASEGT, per germline. The CDR3, as DNA: TGTGCCAGCAGTGAGCCCGGACATAGCACAGATACGCAGTATTTT. The encoded protein is CASSEPGHSTDTQYF.

This clonotype came up a few times. The chain carries TRBV9 and TRBJ2-1, with D possibly called TRBD1 or TRBD2 (5 bases each). The V gene's germline CDR1 is SGDLS and CDR2 YYNGEE. Between the trimmed V and J ends, which lost 0 bases and 4 bases, there was a span of 11 bases. The length of the CDR3 is 15 residues. DNA of the CDR3: TGTGCCAGCAGCGTAGGGGGACGGGAATACAATGAGCAGTTCTTC. Translation gives CASSVGGREYNEQFF.

J is TRBJ2-5 and V is TRBV30; TRBD2 is a possible D gene (6 bases). CDR3 length: 12 amino acids. Trimming removed 3 bases at V and 4 bases at J, with 9 bases between. Germline V lookup: CDR1 GTSNPN, CDR2 SVGIG (reference sequence). In DNA form, the CDR3 reads TGTGCCTGGAGGCGGGAAGTAGAGACCCAGTACTTC. This translates into CAWRREVETQYF.

The rearrangement joins TRBV24-1 to TRBJ2-1, with 7 bases aligning to TRBD2. The CDR3 loop spans 15 amino acids. The germline V gene has CDR1 KGHDR and CDR2 SFDVKD. V dropped 5 bases and J dropped 0; count of bases not matched to a gene: 3. As DNA, the CDR3 is TGTGCCACCAGTGGGCGGGGGAGCTCCTACAATGAGCAGTTCTTC. Translating it yields CATSGRGSSYNEQFF.

The chain is built from TRBV28 and TRBJ1-1, with D hard to call. This CDR3 has 14 residues. V lost 3 bases and J 11 bases, leaving 19 bases between the germline ends. Germline V CDR1 and CDR2: MDHEN, SYDVKM. CDR3 region: CASSFFPDPKGAFF. The DNA of the CDR3 is TGTGCCAGCAGTTTTTTCCCGGATCCGAAGGGTGCTTTCTTT.

This clonotype was seen only a few times. V is TRBV6-5 and J is TRBJ1-1, with D maybe TRBD1 (5 bases). This CDR3 comprises 17 residues. CDR1 is MNHEY and CDR2 is SVGAGI in the germline V gene. Trimming stripped 2 bases from V and 4 bases from J, with 20 bases between. As DNA, the CDR3 is TGTGCCAGCAGTTACCCCCGGGGGTTAGGGACCGCCACTGAAGCTTTCTTT. It specifies CASSYPRGLGTATEAFF.

This clonotype has more than one count but fewer than ten. The chain carries TRBV29-1 and TRBJ2-1; 12 bases map to TRBD1. The CDR3 has 14 residues. Germline V lookup: CDR1 SQVTM, CDR2 ANQGSEA. The V segment lost 6 bases and the J segment 8 bases; nucleotides outside the gene matches: 8. CDR3 bases: TGCAGCGTGGAATCCGGGACAGGGGGCCATGAGCAGTTCTTC. Protein: CSVESGTGGHEQFF.

In this sample, this clonotype turned up many times. V is TRBV5-1 and J is TRBJ2-3, with 9 nucleotides matching TRBD1. The CDR3 totals 16 residues. V trimming: 4 bases; J trimming: 1 base; junction bases outside the gene matches: 7. Germline CDR1 SGHRS, CDR2 YFSETQ. CDR3 protein: CASSQGTGWGTDTQYF. The CDR3 nucleotides are TGCGCCAGCAGCCAAGGGACAGGGTGGGGCACAGATACGCAGTATTTT.

V and J are TRBV27 and TRBJ1-1; D is undetermined. Looked up from germline, CDR1 is MNHEY and CDR2 is SMNVEV (reference sequence). Trimming pared 2 bases from V and 1 base from J, leaving 8 bases between. The CDR3 is 14 amino acids. CDR3 protein: CASSLTAWNTEAFF. The CDR3 DNA reads TGTGCCAGCAGTTTAACTGCATGGAACACTGAAGCTTTCTTT.

The chain links TRBV7-8 to TRBJ2-1, with 7 bases identical to TRBD1. The CDR3 is 17 amino acids. Germline trimming cut 2 bases from V and 0 bases from J; bases unmatched to any gene: 7. Germline CDR1 is SGHVS and CDR2 is FQNEAQ. CDR3 bases: TGTGCCAGCAGCTTATTGGGACAGAGTCGCTCCTACAATGAGCAGTTCTTC. Protein product: CASSLLGQSRSYNEQFF.

The chain uses TRBV12-3 or TRBV12-4 and TRBJ2-5; D gene uncertain. The CDR3 is made up of 13 amino acids. V lost 2 bases and J lost 0, with 4 bases in between. The CDR3 coding sequence is TGTGCCAGCAGTTTAAGCGACCAAGAGACCCAGTACTTC. Its protein is CASSLSDQETQYF.

This clonotype was observed a few times. V and J are TRBV28 and TRBJ2-7; 7 nucleotides match TRBD1. V was pared by 7 bases and J by 4 bases, with 7 bases of the junction left unmatched. This CDR3 region has 13 residues. Germline CDR1 reads MDHEN; CDR2 reads SYDVKM. CDR3 residues: CASMATGFYEQYV. The CDR3 DNA reads as TGTGCCAGCATGGCGACAGGGTTTTACGAGCAGTACGTC.

The chain has TRBV6-6 and TRBJ1-2; 7 bases align to TRBD1. V shed 0 bases and J 4 bases; nucleotides not matched to a gene: 5. The V gene's germline CDR1 is MNHNY and CDR2 SVGAGI (reference sequence). The CDR3 loop spans 15 amino acids. CDR3 sequence reads: CASSYSPGGVYGYTF. The DNA for the CDR3 is TGTGCCAGCAGTTACTCACCAGGGGGGGTCTATGGCTACACCTTC.

This chain joins TRBV7-9 and TRBJ1-1; D is unresolved. The CDR3 has 15 residues. In germline, CDR1 is SEHNR, CDR2 FQNEAQ (reference sequence). V lost 6 bases and J 4 bases, leaving 18 bases between the germline ends. For the CDR3, the DNA is TGTGCCAGCAGATTGCTATCGGGTCCCCCCACTGAAGCTTTCTTT. It codes for CASRLLSGPPTEAFF.

This clonotype has more than one count but fewer than ten. The rearrangement joins TRBV9 to TRBJ1-5; D is undetermined. The CDR3 totals 14 residues. The germline V gene has CDR1 SGDLS and CDR2 YYNGEE. V lost 7 bases and J lost 2, with 13 bases in between. This CDR3 reads CASSKGGGNQPQHF. In nucleotides, the CDR3 is TGTGCCAGCTCCAAAGGCGGGGGCAATCAGCCCCAGCATTTT.

This clonotype was detected many times. V is TRBV7-9 and J is TRBJ1-5; D not certain. V lost 2 bases to trimming and J lost 2 bases, with 4 bases between them. Germline CDR1 reads SEHNR; CDR2 reads FQNEAQ (reference sequence). The CDR3 runs 13 residues. CDR3 coding DNA: TGTGCCAGCAGCTTACAGGGCAATCAGCCCCAGCATTTT. Amino acids: CASSLQGNQPQHF.

This clonotype was seen repeatedly, ten times or more. This chain links TRBV5-1 with TRBJ1-2, with D possibly being TRBD1 (5 bases). Germline V gene lookup returns CDR1 SGHRS and CDR2 YFSETQ. Deletions cut 1 base from V and 8 bases from J, with 15 bases between. This CDR3 is 14 amino acids long. This chain's CDR3 is CASSLSGYGQGYTF. The CDR3 region has the DNA TGCGCCAGCAGCTTGTCAGGGTATGGTCAAGGCTACACCTTC. Supplemented by reference TRBV5-1 and TRBJ1-2, the full variable domain reads KAGVTQTPRYLIKTRGQQVTLSCSPISGHRSVSWYQQTPGQGLQFLFEYFSETQRNKGNFPGRFSGRQFSNSRSEMNVSTLELGDSALYLCASSLSGYGQGYTFGSGTRLTVV.